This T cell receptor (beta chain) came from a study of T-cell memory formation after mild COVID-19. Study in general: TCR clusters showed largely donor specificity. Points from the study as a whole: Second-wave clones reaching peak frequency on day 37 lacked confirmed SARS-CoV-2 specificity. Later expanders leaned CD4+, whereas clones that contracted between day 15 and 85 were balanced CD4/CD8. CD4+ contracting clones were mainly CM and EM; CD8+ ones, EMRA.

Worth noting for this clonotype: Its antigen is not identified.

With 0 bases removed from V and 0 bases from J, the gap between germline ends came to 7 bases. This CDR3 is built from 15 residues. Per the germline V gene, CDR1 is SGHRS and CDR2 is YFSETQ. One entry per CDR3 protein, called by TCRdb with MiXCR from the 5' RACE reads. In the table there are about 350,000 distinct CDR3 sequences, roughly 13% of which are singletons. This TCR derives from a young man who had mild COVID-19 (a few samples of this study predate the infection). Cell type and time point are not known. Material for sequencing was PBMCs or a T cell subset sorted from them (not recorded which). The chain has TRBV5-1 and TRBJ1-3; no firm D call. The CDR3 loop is CASSLGALSGNTIYF. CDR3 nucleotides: TGCGCCAGCAGCTTGGGGGCTCTCTCTGGAAACACCATATATTTT. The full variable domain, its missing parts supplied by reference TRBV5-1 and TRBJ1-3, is KAGVTQTPRYLIKTRGQQVTLSCSPISGHRSVSWYQQTPGQGLQFLFEYFSETQRNKGNFPGRFSGRQFSNSRSEMNVSTLELGDSALYLCASSLGALSGNTIYFGEGSWLTVV.